This T cell receptor beta chain appears in the sequencing data of a study of T-cell reconstitution after alpha-beta-depleted transplantation in children. Study-wide findings and caveats: Several hundred graft clones that had expanded were reportedly the source of alpha-beta T cells about two months after transplant.

This CDR3 is 15 amino acids long. Germline CDR1 reads MNHNS; CDR2 reads SASEGT. The junction had 5 bases not matched to a gene; V was cut back by 5 bases and J by 3 bases. Preparation of the TCRbeta library used unique molecular identifiers. TCRdb reprocessed the PCR reads via MiXCR and lists one record per CDR3 protein. The sample records approximately 500,000 distinct CDR3 sequences, 8% to 11% being singletons. This clonotype showed up many times. Its antigen is unidentified. This chain joins TRBV6-1 and TRBJ2-7; 12 nucleotides align to TRBD2. This receptor was identified in a child aged 2-9 years with inherited bone marrow failure, due to receive a stem cell transplant. Source: PBMCs, taken before TCRalphabeta/CD19-depleted stem cell transplant. CDR3 residues: CASSRLAGDGYEQYF. As DNA, the CDR3 is TGTGCCAGCAGTCGACTAGCGGGAGATGGCTACGAGCAGTACTTC.